The 25 T cell receptor beta chains listed next were all sequenced from one sample in a study of T-cell memory formation after mild COVID-19 (dated by TCRdb to the early 2020s). To prepare the library, 5' RACE was applied. For sequencing, an Illumina NovaSeq 6000 was employed. The public reads were reanalyzed by TCRdb: fastp trimming at Q25, MiXCR alignment, in-frame beta chains only. Identical CDR3 proteins give one entry, which carries the most common genes and DNA. Counted in this sample were some 410,000 distinct CDR3 sequences; more than 20% of them appeared once. Jointly, the top ten make up roughly 14% of the sample. Sequencing input: PBMCs or a T cell subset sorted from them (not recorded which). The receptors derive from an adult woman who had mild COVID-19 (a few samples of this study predate the infection). The sample titles of this study are shuffled in the database, so cell type and time point are left out; the donor was told from shared clones.

The chain combines TRBV15 with TRBJ1-1; D call uncertain. Trimming took 0 bases from V and 11 from J, leaving 13 bases between them. In germline, CDR1 is LNHNV, CDR2 YYDKDF (reference sequence). There are 13 residues in the CDR3. CDR3 region: CATSRDIRAEAFF. In DNA, the CDR3 is TGTGCCACCAGCAGAGATATCCGGGCGGAGGCTTTCTTT.

This clonotype was recorded a few times. The V call is TRBV10-2, the J call TRBJ2-1, with no clear D. With 4 bases removed from V and 12 bases from J, the gap between germline ends came to 10 bases. Germline values: CDR1 WSHSY, CDR2 SAAADI. This CDR3 has 11 residues. The CDR3 bases are TGCGCCAGCAGTGGCGCCGTGGGGCAGTTCTTC. Translated, it gives CASSGAVGQFF.

This clonotype turned up a few times. This chain uses TRBV12-3 or TRBV12-4 with TRBJ2-5; 10 bases agree with TRBD1. The V gene end was trimmed by 4 bases and the J gene end by 3 bases; junction bases not matched to a gene: 2. The CDR3 spans 14 residues. CDR3 in DNA: TGTGCCAGCAGTTCCGGGACAGGGGAAGAGACCCAGTACTTC. It translates to CASSSGTGEETQYF.

The chain recombines TRBV7-9 with TRBJ2-2, with 7 bases matching TRBD2. V trimming: 4 bases; J trimming: 0 bases; junction bases outside the gene matches: 5. This CDR3 spans 16 amino acids. CDR1 is SEHNR, CDR2 FQNEAQ, per germline (reference sequence). CDR3 DNA: TGTGCCAGCAGCTGGAGCGGGGTCGCGAACACCGGGGAGCTGTTTTTT. Its translation: CASSWSGVANTGELFF. Complete variable domain (other parts from reference TRBV7-9 and TRBJ2-2): DTGVSQNPRHKITKRGQNVTFRCDPISEHNRLYWYRQTLGQGPEFLTYFQNEAQLEKSRLLSDRFSAERPKGSFSTLEIQRTEQGDSAMYLCASSWSGVANTGELFFGEGSRLTVL.

This rearrangement joins TRBV12-5 to TRBJ2-1; 8 bases are a match to TRBD2. Trimming at V came to 3 bases and at J to 9 bases, leaving 13 bases not matched to a gene. The CDR3 sequence is 16 residues long. Germline V gene sequence: CDR1 LGHNT, CDR2 FRNRAP. The CDR3, as DNA: TGTGCTAGTGGTTTAGGGACTAGTTCCGCCGCCGGTGAGCAGTTCTTC. Amino acid sequence: CASGLGTSSAAGEQFF.

The chain has TRBV29-1 and TRBJ2-3; 9 nucleotides line up with TRBD2. Germline V gene sequence: CDR1 SQVTM, CDR2 ANQGSEA. Germline trimming cut 3 bases from V and 3 bases from J; bases unmatched to any gene: 7. This CDR3 has 15 amino acids. CDR3 protein: CSVERLAVRTDTQYF. The CDR3 nucleotides read TGCAGCGTTGAGAGACTAGCGGTAAGGACAGATACGCAGTATTTT.

V gene TRBV20-1 combines with J gene TRBJ1-2, with TRBD1 matching over 7 bases. The length of the CDR3 is 14 residues. Germline loops: CDR1 DFQATT, CDR2 SNEGSKA (reference sequence). Losses at the gene ends were 5 bases for V and 5 bases for J; bases not matched to a gene: 11. The DNA of the CDR3 is TGCAGTGCTCCCCCGACAGGGTTTCTTTATGGCTACACCTTC. Translation: CSAPPTGFLYGYTF.

This chain uses TRBV6-6 with TRBJ2-5; D gene unclear. CDR1 and CDR2 from the germline V gene are MNHNY and SVGAGI (reference sequence). The CDR3 loop spans 17 amino acids. Trimming removed 0 bases from V and 5 bases from J, with 19 bases in between. DNA of the CDR3: TGTGCCAGCAGTTACTCGCTGTATTTTGAGGTCGGGGAGACCCAGTACTTC. Translated, it gives CASSYSLYFEVGETQYF.

This clonotype was detected a few times. The chain uses TRBV10-3 and TRBJ2-1; possibly TRBD2 for D (6 bases). Trimming removed 6 bases from V and 5 bases from J, with 11 bases in between. This CDR3 is built from 13 residues. Germline V gene data show CDR1 as ENHRY and CDR2 as SYGVKD. This CDR3 reads CAIRAGLNNEQFF. CDR3 nucleotide sequence: TGTGCCATCAGGGCGGGACTCAACAATGAGCAGTTCTTC.

The V and J genes are TRBV2 and TRBJ2-1; 9 nucleotides align to TRBD2. CDR3 size: 16 residues. The germline V gene encodes CDR1 SNHLY and CDR2 FYNNEI. V trimming: 7 bases; J trimming: 4 bases; junction bases outside the gene matches: 11. For the CDR3, the DNA is TGTGCCAGCAAAACGCTGGCTAGCGGGGTATACAATGAGCAGTTCTTC. Amino acid sequence: CASKTLASGVYNEQFF.

This clonotype has just a few counts. V is TRBV6-6 and J is TRBJ2-5; 7 nucleotides line up with TRBD1. J lost 5 bases, V lost 3 bases, and 3 bases had no gene match. The germline gives CDR1 MNHNY, CDR2 SVGAGI (reference sequence). The CDR3 is 13 amino acids. The CDR3, as DNA: TGTGCCAGCAGTTATGGACAGGAGGAGACCCAGTACTTC. As protein: CASSYGQEETQYF.

The V and J genes are TRBV7-3 and TRBJ2-1; 12 positions match TRBD1. V shed 5 bases and J 9 bases; nucleotides not matched to a gene: 8. The germline CDR1 and CDR2 sequences are SGHTA and FQGTGA. CDR3 length equals 15 residues. CDR3 amino acids: CASSDRDRGLGEQFF. The CDR3 DNA is TGTGCCAGCAGCGACCGGGACAGGGGGCTAGGTGAGCAGTTCTTC. The complete variable domain, with remaining parts taken from reference TRBV7-3 and TRBJ2-1, reads GAGVSQTPSNKVTEKGKYVELRCDPISGHTALYWYRQSLGQGPEFLIYFQGTGAADDSGLPNDRFFAVRPEGSVSTLKIQRTERGDSAVYLCASSDRDRGLGEQFFGPGTRLTVL.

The genes are TRBV6-6 and TRBJ2-5, with TRBD2 matching over 10 bases. Germline V gene data show CDR1 as MNHNY and CDR2 as SVGAGI (reference sequence). V was clipped by 1 base and J by 0 bases; unmatched bases: 8. The CDR3 spans 18 residues. This chain's CDR3 is CASSYFPRTSGNQETQYF. CDR3 DNA: TGTGCCAGCAGTTACTTTCCTCGGACTAGCGGAAACCAAGAGACCCAGTACTTC.

This clonotype was counted only a few times. The chain employs TRBV6-5 and TRBJ1-2; D might be TRBD1 (6 bases). Germline CDR1 MNHEY, CDR2 SVGAGI. V gave up 3 bases and J gave up 3 bases, with 14 bases separating them. This CDR3 contains 15 residues. Written as DNA, the CDR3 is TGTGCCAGCAGTTATCTATCGGGGGGCCACTATGGCTACACCTTC. Translated, it gives CASSYLSGGHYGYTF.

The chain recombines TRBV20-1 with TRBJ1-2; 8 nucleotides align to TRBD1. With 3 bases clipped from V and 9 bases from J, the junction kept 9 bases outside the gene matches. From germline, CDR1 is DFQATT and CDR2 SNEGSKA (reference sequence). The CDR3 runs 13 residues. CDR3 loop: CSASFGQGESYTF. CDR3 bases: TGCAGTGCTAGTTTCGGACAGGGTGAGAGCTACACCTTC.

This clonotype came up many times. The chain carries TRBV5-6 and TRBJ2-1; 12 bases agree with TRBD1. The J segment lost 8 bases and the V segment lost 1 base, leaving 7 bases of the junction unmatched. The germline gives CDR1 SGHDT, CDR2 YYEEEE. This CDR3 is built from 16 residues. The CDR3 region has the DNA TGTGCCAGCAGCTTGAGACCGGGACAGGGGGCTGATGAGCAGTTCTTC. The encoded protein is CASSLRPGQGADEQFF.

The chain combines TRBV20-1 with TRBJ2-7; the D is unclear. The length of the CDR3 is 13 residues. Germline-derived CDR1 and CDR2 are DFQATT and SNEGSKA (reference sequence). V was clipped by 4 bases and J by 1 base, with 11 bases between them. The CDR3 DNA is TGCAGTGCTATCCCCTCCCGATCCTACGAGCAGTACTTC. This gives the protein CSAIPSRSYEQYF.

The chain uses TRBV6-5 and TRBJ2-7, with TRBD2 identical over 9 bases. The trim removed 4 bases at V and 1 base at J, leaving 5 bases unmatched. The CDR3 is 15 residues long. Germline-derived CDR1 and CDR2 are MNHEY and SVGAGI. Here the CDR3 reads CASSWASGTSYEQYF. The CDR3 coding sequence is TGTGCCAGCAGTTGGGCTAGCGGGACATCCTACGAGCAGTACTTC.

This clonotype was counted between two and nine times. The gene calls are TRBV18 and TRBJ2-4; 9 nucleotides align to TRBD1. Germline CDR1 reads KGHSH; CDR2 reads LQKENI. This CDR3 region has 14 residues. The trim removed 2 bases at V and 8 bases at J, leaving 4 bases unmatched. In DNA form, the CDR3 reads TGTGCCAGCTCACCAACAGGGGGCAGAGACATTCAGTACTTC. Encoded protein: CASSPTGGRDIQYF.

The J gene is TRBJ1-2, the V gene TRBV14; no definite D call. The CDR3 totals 13 residues. Germline values: CDR1 SGHDN, CDR2 FVKESK. Between the trimmed V and J ends, which lost 0 bases and 2 bases, there was a span of 4 bases. As DNA, the CDR3 is TGTGCCAGCAGCCAAGACGGCAACTATGGCTACACCTTC. Translating gives CASSQDGNYGYTF.

CDR3 sequence: CATSDGGIGGYTF. The CDR3 nucleotides are TGTGCCACCAGTGACGGGGGAATCGGTGGCTACACCTTC. The chain has TRBV24-1 and TRBJ1-2; TRBD1 might be the D (5 bases). With 4 bases removed from V and 7 bases from J, the gap between germline ends came to 12 bases. Looked up from germline, CDR1 is KGHDR and CDR2 is SFDVKD. The CDR3 sequence is 13 residues long.

This clonotype was counted ten times or more. V is TRBV7-8 and J is TRBJ1-2; unclear D gene. The CDR3 length is 16 residues. Germline V CDR1 and CDR2: SGHVS, FQNEAQ. Trimming left V 2 bases short and J 6 bases short, with 19 bases between. The CDR3 DNA sequence: TGTGCCAGCAGCTTAATATCTAGAGGGTCGGGTGATGGCTACACCTTC. This gives the protein CASSLISRGSGDGYTF.

This clonotype occurred many times. The gene calls are TRBV2 and TRBJ2-7; D is perhaps TRBD2 (5 bases). The CDR3 loop spans 15 amino acids. In germline, CDR1 is SNHLY, CDR2 FYNNEI. V was cut by 0 bases and J by 2 bases, with 11 bases left in between. The CDR3 nucleotides are TGTGCCAGCAGTGAAGCTGACTACATAACCTACGAGCAGTACTTC. Its protein is CASSEADYITYEQYF.

The sample holds many counts of this clonotype. This chain uses TRBV4-2 with TRBJ2-7; perhaps TRBD1 as D (8 bases). Looked up from germline, CDR1 is LGHNA and CDR2 is YNFKEQ. The length of the CDR3 is 15 residues. V was clipped by 1 base and J by 3 bases, with 13 bases between them. The CDR3 loop is CASSQGGGQVYEQYF. CDR3 nucleotides: TGTGCCAGCAGCCAAGGGGGGGGACAGGTCTACGAGCAGTACTTC.

The chain recombines TRBV5-5 with TRBJ1-1, with D possibly being TRBD1 (6 bases). V was trimmed by 6 bases and J by 3 bases, leaving 12 bases between them. CDR1 is SGHKS and CDR2 is YYEKEE in the germline V gene (reference sequence). The CDR3 is 13 amino acids. The chain's CDR3 is CASNPGVHTEAFF. CDR3 sequence (DNA): TGTGCCAGCAACCCAGGGGTTCACACTGAAGCTTTCTTT.